This T cell receptor beta chain was sequenced during a study of post-analysis software for immune sequencing data. For the study at large: The courses of disease that were included comprised relapsing-remitting, secondary progressive and progressive-relapsing multiple sclerosis.

Tagging with unique molecular identifiers was a feature of the TCR beta cDNA libraries. The authors obtained roughly 0.5 million cDNA molecules from roughly 1 to 10 million T cells. One entry per CDR3 protein results from TCRdb running MiXCR on the PCR reads. Among approximately 440,000 distinct CDR3 sequences listed, 45% were seen once. There are 18 residues in the CDR3. Germline CDR1 reads SGHTA; CDR2 reads FQGNSA. Trimming cost V 2 bases and J 1 base, with 20 bases left between them. As concerns this clonotype: Antigen: not known.

Overall study findings and caveats: Versus controls, multiple sclerosis patients showed significantly lower diversity (normalized Chao1). F-measure co-clustering was strong for batch-matched samples. Roughly 5 TRBV segments, including TRBV5-6, TRBV5-1 and TRBV20-1, were more frequent in patients than controls.

The chain carries TRBV7-2 and TRBJ1-1; D is possibly TRBD1 (5 bases). The TCR sequence derives from a girl between 10 and 17 years old with multiple sclerosis. Source material: blood. The CDR3 here is CASSLSRVGSMGNTEAFF. CDR3 in DNA: TGTGCCAGCAGCTTATCCAGGGTGGGTAGTATGGGGAACACTGAAGCTTTCTTT.